The 26 T cell receptor beta chains below all came from one sample that was sequenced in a study of blood T cell repertoires in COVID-19. Assay used: immunoSEQ multiplex PCR; TCRdb lists only in-frame clones, some missing. The sample consists of 110,000 or so clones, approximately 88% of them appearing once. The sequencing input was peripheral blood. The receptors were sampled from a human donor in a cohort sampled during active COVID-19.

The V and J genes are TRBV15 and TRBJ2-3; the match to TRBD2 covers 11 bases. Germline lookup yields CDR1 LNHNV and CDR2 YYDKDF (reference sequence). Unmatched junction bases numbered 4, after V lost 3 bases and J lost 5 bases. The CDR3 is made up of 15 amino acids. The CDR3 DNA sequence: TGTGCCACCAGCAGTTCCGGACTAGCGGGAGATACGCAGTATTTT. Translation gives CATSSSGLAGDTQYF.

This sequence joins TRBV7-6 and TRBJ2-1, with 7 positions matching TRBD2. CDR3 length equals 15 residues. CDR1 is SGHVS and CDR2 is FNYEAQ in the germline V gene. J was trimmed by 7 bases and V by 2 bases; bases with no gene match: 8. CDR3 protein: CASSLLAGNANEQFF. Written as DNA, the CDR3 is TGTGCCAGCAGCTTATTAGCGGGTAATGCTAATGAGCAGTTCTTC. Using reference TRBV7-6 and TRBJ2-1 for the parts outside the CDR3, the full variable domain is GAGVSQSPRYKVTKRGQDVALRCDPISGHVSLYWYRQALGQGPEFLTYFNYEAQQDKSGLPNDRFSAERPEGSISTLTIQRTEQRDSAMYRCASSLLAGNANEQFFGPGTRLTVL.

A single count supports this clone. The rearrangement links TRBV25-1 to TRBJ2-3; the match to TRBD2 covers 7 bases. Germline values: CDR1 MGHDK, CDR2 SYGVNS. V dropped 0 bases and J dropped 8; count of bases not matched to a gene: 8. This CDR3 spans 15 amino acids. CDR3 in amino acids: CASSEYGAGAGTQYF. The CDR3 region has the DNA TGTGCCAGCAGTGAATATGGCGCGGGAGCGGGTACGCAGTATTTT. The whole variable domain, filled in from reference TRBV25-1 and TRBJ2-3, reads EADIYQTPRYLVIGTGKKITLECSQTMGHDKMYWYQQDPGMELHLIHYSYGVNSTEKGDLSSESTVSRIRTEHFPLTLESARPSHTSQYLCASSEYGAGAGTQYFGPGTRLTVL.

The chain links TRBV3-1 (or the pseudogene TRBV3-2) to TRBJ2-1; TRBD2 aligns across 11 bases. The CDR3 sequence is 15 residues long. V lost 3 bases, J lost 8 bases, and 6 bases stayed unmatched. CDR1 is LGHDT, CDR2 YNNKEL, per germline (reference sequence). The CDR3 here is CASSHVSGGAYEQFF. In nucleotides, the CDR3 is TGTGCCAGCAGCCATGTTAGCGGGGGGGCCTATGAGCAGTTCTTC.

V usage is TRBV3-1 (or the pseudogene TRBV3-2) and J usage is TRBJ1-5; TRBD1 matches 11 bases. CDR1 and CDR2 (germline): LGHDT, YNNKEL (reference sequence). The V gene end was trimmed by 4 bases and the J gene end by 10 bases; junction bases not matched to a gene: 6. This CDR3 contains 14 residues. CDR3 nucleotides: TGTGCCAGCAGCCCTAGGGGACAGGGGGAACCCCAGCATTTT. It is translated as CASSPRGQGEPQHF.

The chain combines TRBV25-1 with TRBJ1-5, with D possibly TRBD1 on 5 matching bases. Per germline, CDR1 MGHDK and CDR2 SYGVNS. Deletions cut 3 bases from V and 1 base from J, with 7 bases between. This CDR3 has 14 residues. CDR3 residues: CASSDSGSNQPQHF. The CDR3 DNA reads as TGTGCCAGCAGTGATTCAGGGAGCAATCAGCCCCAGCATTTT.

This chain joins TRBV24-1 and TRBJ2-1; the D gene is possibly TRBD1 (6 bases). The CDR3 is 13 residues long. Germline values: CDR1 KGHDR, CDR2 SFDVKD. V lost 3 bases, J lost 8 bases, and 10 bases lay in between. This chain's CDR3 is CATSDNRVYEQFF. CDR3 sequence (DNA): TGTGCCACCAGTGATAACAGGGTTTATGAGCAGTTCTTC.

This chain connects TRBV19 to TRBJ1-2, with a weak D call TRBD1 (5 bases). Per the germline V gene, CDR1 is LNHDA and CDR2 is SQIVND (reference sequence). The CDR3 has 15 amino acids. V gave up 5 bases and J gave up 1 base, with 14 bases separating them. CDR3 region: CASSFGTGLNYGYTF. CDR3 nucleotides: TGTGCCAGTAGTTTTGGGACGGGACTTAACTATGGCTACACCTTC.

This chain uses TRBV5-1 with TRBJ1-6, with D unresolved. The CDR3 is 15 residues long. Trimming took 0 bases from V and 9 from J, leaving 13 bases between them. The germline gives CDR1 SGHRS, CDR2 YFSETQ. In nucleotides, the CDR3 is TGCGCCAGCAGCTTGGTTGGAGCAGACGGTTCACCCCTCCACTTT. Encoded protein: CASSLVGADGSPLHF.

This sequence joins TRBV2 and TRBJ2-2; 10 bases are a match to TRBD1. There are 15 residues in the CDR3. Trimming took 3 bases from V and 5 from J; bases not matched to a gene: 3. The germline gives CDR1 SNHLY, CDR2 FYNNEI. CDR3 sequence reads: CASSDLGQGTGELFF. CDR3 coding DNA: TGTGCCAGCAGTGATCTGGGACAGGGGACCGGGGAGCTGTTTTTT.

The CDR3 is CASGPVSGSSYNEQFF. CDR3 nucleotide sequence: TGTGCCAGCGGTCCGGTGAGCGGGAGCTCCTACAATGAGCAGTTCTTC. The chain combines TRBV9 with TRBJ2-1; 8 bases align to TRBD2. This CDR3 spans 16 amino acids. In germline, CDR1 is SGDLS, CDR2 YYNGEE. The V segment lost 7 bases and the J segment 0 bases; nucleotides outside the gene matches: 9. Combining the CDR3 with reference TRBV9 and TRBJ2-1 gives the whole variable domain DSGVTQTPKHLITATGQRVTLRCSPRSGDLSVYWYQQSLDQGLQFLIQYYNGEERAKGNILERFSAQQFPDLHSELNLSSLELGDSALYFCASGPVSGSSYNEQFFGPGTRLTVL.

The chain links TRBV7-3 to TRBJ2-5; TRBD2 agrees at 12 bases. The germline V gene has CDR1 SGHTA and CDR2 FQGTGA. The V and J ends lost 4 bases and 1 base, in that order; junction bases with no gene match: 7. The CDR3 is 17 residues long. Written as DNA, the CDR3 is TGTGCCAGCAGCTCGGGACTAGCGGGCCCCATCCAAGAGACCCAGTACTTC. It yields the protein CASSSGLAGPIQETQYF.

The V and J genes are TRBV6-5 and TRBJ1-4; 9 bases map to TRBD1. CDR3 length: 15 residues. Per germline, CDR1 MNHEY and CDR2 SVGAGI. J gave up 5 bases and V 2 bases, and 3 bases lay outside the gene matches. The CDR3 DNA reads TGTGCCAGCAGTTACCCCGACAGGGGGAATGAAAAACTGTTTTTT. Amino acids: CASSYPDRGNEKLFF.

V is TRBV27 and J is TRBJ1-5, with D tentatively TRBD1 (6 bases). Per germline, CDR1 MNHEY and CDR2 SMNVEV (reference sequence). This CDR3 has 14 amino acids. Between the trimmed V and J ends, which lost 8 bases and 3 bases, there was a span of 14 bases. CDR3 DNA: TGTGCCAGCCGGGACATTGATTACAATCAGCCCCAGCATTTT. Translating gives CASRDIDYNQPQHF.

The chain combines TRBV5-6 with TRBJ2-5, with TRBD2 matching over 10 bases. The V and J ends lost 2 bases and 10 bases, in that order; junction bases with no gene match: 11. CDR3 length: 15 amino acids. The germline CDR1 and CDR2 sequences are SGHDT and YYEEEE. CDR3 amino acids: CASSLAGGPMWNQYF. The CDR3 bases are TGTGCCAGCAGCTTAGCGGGAGGGCCAATGTGGAACCAGTACTTC.

The chain carries TRBV12-3 or TRBV12-4 and TRBJ1-1; D unclear. This CDR3 is 13 amino acids long. Trimming took 2 bases from V and 1 from J, leaving 5 bases between them. The CDR3 sequence: CASSLTGNTEAFF. The CDR3 nucleotides are TGTGCCAGCAGTTTAACGGGGAACACTGAAGCTTTCTTT.

The chain links TRBV14 to TRBJ1-2, with a tentative D call TRBD1 (6 bases). V was cut by 3 bases and J by 8 bases, with 16 bases left in between. The germline gives CDR1 SGHDN, CDR2 FVKESK. This CDR3 region has 14 residues. CDR3: CASSQMTGSGGYTF. The CDR3 coding sequence is TGTGCCAGCAGCCAGATGACAGGATCTGGCGGCTACACCTTC.

Of note for this clone: This may arise from a read error, as a much more abundant clone is one base away. The CDR3 sequence is CASSYGTGGYGYTF. Written as DNA, the CDR3 is TGTGCCAGCAGCTACGGGACAGGGGGCTATGGCTACACCTTC. The chain has TRBV5-5 and TRBJ1-2, with 11 nucleotides matching TRBD1. CDR1 and CDR2 (germline): SGHKS, YYEKEE (reference sequence). Unmatched junction bases numbered 2, after V lost 3 bases and J lost 4 bases. The CDR3 spans 14 residues.

The chain combines TRBV2 with TRBJ2-7; maybe TRBD1 (5 bases). Trimming shortened V by 3 bases and J by 2 bases, and 17 bases separated the two germline ends. The germline CDR1 and CDR2 sequences are SNHLY and FYNNEI. The CDR3 runs to 16 residues. This CDR3 reads CASSERWNSGPYEQYF. CDR3 bases: TGTGCCAGCAGTGAGAGGTGGAACTCAGGGCCCTACGAGCAGTACTTC.

This chain uses TRBV11-3 with TRBJ2-2; 10 bases align to TRBD1. In germline, CDR1 is SGHNT, CDR2 YENEEA. V gave up 5 bases and J gave up 7 bases; unmatched junction bases: 7. CDR3 length equals 15 residues. The CDR3 nucleotides are TGTGCCAGCAGCAGCCGGGACAGGGGTAGCGGGGAGCTGTTTTTT. Translation: CASSSRDRGSGELFF.

The chain recombines TRBV28 with TRBJ2-1; maybe TRBD1 (6 bases). This CDR3 region has 15 residues. The ends were cut back, 7 bases at V and 5 bases at J, with 18 bases in the middle. Germline CDR1 reads MDHEN; CDR2 reads SYDVKM. The CDR3 here is CASKNHREWDNEQFF. The CDR3 bases are TGTGCCAGCAAAAATCACAGGGAGTGGGACAATGAGCAGTTCTTC.

This chain connects TRBV2 to TRBJ1-5; maybe TRBD1 (6 bases). Trimming left V 7 bases short and J 11 bases short, with 21 bases between. The germline V gene has CDR1 SNHLY and CDR2 FYNNEI. The CDR3 is made up of 14 amino acids. The CDR3 here is CASTRTAQGEAQHF. In nucleotides, the CDR3 is TGTGCCAGCACCCGGACAGCCCAGGGCGAGGCCCAGCATTTT.

The rearrangement uses TRBV5-1 and TRBJ2-7; 9 nucleotides agree with TRBD1. V trimming: 4 bases; J trimming: 6 bases; junction bases outside the gene matches: 11. The CDR3 consists of 15 residues. Germline assignment: CDR1 SGHRS and CDR2 YFSETQ. The CDR3 protein is CASSPWDPQGAEQYF. The CDR3 DNA sequence: TGCGCCAGCAGCCCTTGGGACCCACAGGGGGCCGAGCAGTACTTC.

The V gene is TRBV7-6, the J gene TRBJ1-1, with 10 bases fitting TRBD1. The junction had 3 bases not matched to a gene; V was cut back by 4 bases and J by 4 bases. Per the germline V gene, CDR1 is SGHVS and CDR2 is FNYEAQ. The CDR3 extends over 14 amino acids. The CDR3, as DNA: TGTGCCAGCAGCTCCCGGACAGGGGGCACTGAAGCTTTCTTT. Translated: CASSSRTGGTEAFF. Drawing the rest from reference TRBV7-6 and TRBJ1-1, the complete variable domain is GAGVSQSPRYKVTKRGQDVALRCDPISGHVSLYWYRQALGQGPEFLTYFNYEAQQDKSGLPNDRFSAERPEGSISTLTIQRTEQRDSAMYRCASSSRTGGTEAFFGQGTRLTVV.

This chain connects TRBV6-6 to TRBJ1-5; the D gene is possibly TRBD1 (6 bases). V was cut by 2 bases and J by 2 bases, with 13 bases left in between. The V gene's germline CDR1 is MNHNY and CDR2 SVGAGI (reference sequence). The CDR3 runs to 16 residues. As DNA, the CDR3 is TGTGCCAGCAGTTACGAGGACAGTTGGGGCAATCAGCCCCAGCATTTT. Translating gives CASSYEDSWGNQPQHF.

The chain links TRBV11-2 to TRBJ1-1; D gene uncertain. CDR1 and CDR2 from the germline V gene are SGHAT and FQNNGV. Trimming removed 0 bases at V and 2 bases at J, with 4 bases between. CDR3 length equals 13 residues. The CDR3 reads CASSLELNTEAFF. In nucleotides, the CDR3 is TGTGCCAGCAGCTTAGAACTTAACACTGAAGCTTTCTTT.